Sequencing of this TCR beta chain was carried out in a study of shared clonotypes between healthy human individuals. V was shortened by 5 bases and J by 8 bases, with 13 bases between the two germline ends. CDR3 length equals 14 residues. The germline gives CDR1 ENHRY, CDR2 SYGVKD. Measured with immunoSEQ multiplex PCR; TCRdb has only the in-frame clones, and not every one. This sample yields some 2,000,000 clones, of which 90% to 95% are seen a single time; 0.13% belongs to the top ten. The chain couples TRBV10-3 to TRBJ1-6; a weak D match, TRBD1 (5 bases). The sample consisted of naive CD4+ T cells sorted from blood. The subset denotes: CD45RA+ positively selected. The TCR comes from a man between 18 and 35 years old in good health. The CDR3 spells CAISSGPGDSPLHF. In DNA, the CDR3 is TGTGCCATCAGTTCCGGGCCGGGGGATTCACCCCTCCACTTT.